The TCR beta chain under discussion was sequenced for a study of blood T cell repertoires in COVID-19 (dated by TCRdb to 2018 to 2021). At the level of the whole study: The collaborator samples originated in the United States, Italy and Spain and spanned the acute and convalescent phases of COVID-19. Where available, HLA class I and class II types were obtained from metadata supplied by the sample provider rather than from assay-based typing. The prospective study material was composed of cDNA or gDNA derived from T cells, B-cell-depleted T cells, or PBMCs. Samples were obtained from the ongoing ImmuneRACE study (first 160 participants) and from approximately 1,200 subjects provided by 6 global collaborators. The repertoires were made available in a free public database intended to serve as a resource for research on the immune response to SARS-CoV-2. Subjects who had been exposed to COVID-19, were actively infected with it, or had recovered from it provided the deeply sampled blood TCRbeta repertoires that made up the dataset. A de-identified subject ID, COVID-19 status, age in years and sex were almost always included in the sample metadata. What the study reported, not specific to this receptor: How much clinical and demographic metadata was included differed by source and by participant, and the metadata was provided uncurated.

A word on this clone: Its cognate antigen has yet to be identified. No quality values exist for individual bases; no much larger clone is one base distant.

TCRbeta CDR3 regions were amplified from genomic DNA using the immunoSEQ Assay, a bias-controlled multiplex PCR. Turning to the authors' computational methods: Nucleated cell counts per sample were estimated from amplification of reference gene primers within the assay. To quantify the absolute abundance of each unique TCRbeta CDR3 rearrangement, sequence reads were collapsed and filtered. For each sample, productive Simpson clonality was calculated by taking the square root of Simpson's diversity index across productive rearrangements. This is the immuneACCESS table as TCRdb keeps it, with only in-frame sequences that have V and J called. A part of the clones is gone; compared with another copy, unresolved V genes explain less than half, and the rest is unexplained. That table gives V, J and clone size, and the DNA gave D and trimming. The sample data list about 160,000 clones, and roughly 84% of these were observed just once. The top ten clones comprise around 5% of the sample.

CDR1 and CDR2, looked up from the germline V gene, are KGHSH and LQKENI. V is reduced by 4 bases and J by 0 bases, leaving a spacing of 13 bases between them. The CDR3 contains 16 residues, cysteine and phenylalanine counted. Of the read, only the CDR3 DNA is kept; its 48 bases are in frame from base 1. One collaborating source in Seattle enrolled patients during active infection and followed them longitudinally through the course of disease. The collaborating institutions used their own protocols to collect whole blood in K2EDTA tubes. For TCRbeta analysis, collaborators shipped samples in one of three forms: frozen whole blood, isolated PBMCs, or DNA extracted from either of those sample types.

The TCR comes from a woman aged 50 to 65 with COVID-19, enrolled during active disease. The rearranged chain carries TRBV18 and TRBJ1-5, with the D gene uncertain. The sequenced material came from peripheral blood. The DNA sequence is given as TGTGCCAGCTCACGCGGGGAGGCCGGTAGCAATCAGCCCCAGCATTTT. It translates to CASSRGEAGSNQPQHF.